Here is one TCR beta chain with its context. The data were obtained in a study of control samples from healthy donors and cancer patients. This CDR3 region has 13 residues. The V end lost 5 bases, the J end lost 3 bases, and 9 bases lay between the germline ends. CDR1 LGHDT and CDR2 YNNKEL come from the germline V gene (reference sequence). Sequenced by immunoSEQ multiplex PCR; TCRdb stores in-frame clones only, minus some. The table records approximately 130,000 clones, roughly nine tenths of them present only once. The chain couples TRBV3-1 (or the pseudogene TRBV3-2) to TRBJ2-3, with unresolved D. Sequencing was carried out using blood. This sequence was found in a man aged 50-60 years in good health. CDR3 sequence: CASSLTWTDTQYF. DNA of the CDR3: TGTGCCAGCAGCTTGACCTGGACAGATACGCAGTATTTT.